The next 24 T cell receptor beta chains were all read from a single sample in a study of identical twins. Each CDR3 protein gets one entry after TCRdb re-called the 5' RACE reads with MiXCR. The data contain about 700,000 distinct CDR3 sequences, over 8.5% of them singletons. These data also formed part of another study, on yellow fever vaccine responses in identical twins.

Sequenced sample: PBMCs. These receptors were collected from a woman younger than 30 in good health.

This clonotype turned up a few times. As DNA, the CDR3 is TGTGCCAGCAGGCCCGGGACAGCCACCGGGGAGCTGTTTTTT. Translation: CASRPGTATGELFF. This sequence joins TRBV12-3 or TRBV12-4 and TRBJ2-2; TRBD1 agrees at 7 bases. The CDR3 runs to 14 residues. The ends lost 6 bases at V and 4 bases at J; junction bases unmatched: 5.

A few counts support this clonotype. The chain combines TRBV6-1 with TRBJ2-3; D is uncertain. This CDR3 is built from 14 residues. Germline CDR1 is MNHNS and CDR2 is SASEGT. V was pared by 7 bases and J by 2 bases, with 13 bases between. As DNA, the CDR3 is TGTGCCAGCAATCACCTACTATCCACAGATACGCAGTATTTT. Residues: CASNHLLSTDTQYF.

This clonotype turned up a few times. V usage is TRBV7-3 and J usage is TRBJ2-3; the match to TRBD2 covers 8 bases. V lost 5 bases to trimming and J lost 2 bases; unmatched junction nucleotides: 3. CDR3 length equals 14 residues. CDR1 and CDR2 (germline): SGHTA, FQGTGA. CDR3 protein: CASSTRGATDTQYF. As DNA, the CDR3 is TGTGCCAGCAGCACGCGGGGGGCCACAGATACGCAGTATTTT. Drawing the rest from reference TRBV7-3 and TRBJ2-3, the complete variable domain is GAGVSQTPSNKVTEKGKYVELRCDPISGHTALYWYRQSLGQGPEFLIYFQGTGAADDSGLPNDRFFAVRPEGSVSTLKIQRTERGDSAVYLCASSTRGATDTQYFGPGTRLTVL.

The CDR3 nucleotides are TGCAGCGCCAACAGGGTCCAAGAGACCCAGTACTTC. This gives the protein CSANRVQETQYF. The genes are TRBV29-1 and TRBJ2-5; maybe TRBD1 (6 bases). Germline V lookup: CDR1 SQVTM, CDR2 ANQGSEA. This CDR3 has 12 residues. V lost 7 bases and J lost 1, with 10 bases in between. Combining the CDR3 with reference TRBV29-1 and TRBJ2-5 gives the whole variable domain SAVISQKPSRDICQRGTSLTIQCQVDSQVTMMFWYRQQPGQSLTLIATANQGSEATYESGFVIDKFPISRPNLTFSTLTVSNMSPEDSSIYLCSANRVQETQYFGPGTRLLVL.

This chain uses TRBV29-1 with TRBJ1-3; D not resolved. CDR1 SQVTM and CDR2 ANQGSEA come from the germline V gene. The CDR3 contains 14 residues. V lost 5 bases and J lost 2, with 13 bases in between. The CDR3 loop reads CSVILPMAGNTIYF. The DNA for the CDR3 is TGCAGCGTTATTCTCCCGATGGCTGGAAACACCATATATTTT.

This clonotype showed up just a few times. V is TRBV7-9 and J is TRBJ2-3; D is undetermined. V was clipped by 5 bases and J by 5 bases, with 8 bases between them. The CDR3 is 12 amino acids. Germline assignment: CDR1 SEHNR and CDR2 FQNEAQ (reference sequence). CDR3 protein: CASSALVDTQYF. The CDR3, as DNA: TGTGCCAGCAGCGCCTTAGTAGATACGCAGTATTTT.

CDR3 nucleotides: TGTGCCAGCTCACCAGGCCGGATCCCTGAGTACTTC. Its translation is CASSPGRIPEYF. This rearrangement joins TRBV18 to TRBJ2-7; D gene ambiguous. Trimming took off 2 bases at V and 11 bases at J, with 13 bases between the two ends. Germline lookup yields CDR1 KGHSH and CDR2 LQKENI. This CDR3 comprises 12 residues.

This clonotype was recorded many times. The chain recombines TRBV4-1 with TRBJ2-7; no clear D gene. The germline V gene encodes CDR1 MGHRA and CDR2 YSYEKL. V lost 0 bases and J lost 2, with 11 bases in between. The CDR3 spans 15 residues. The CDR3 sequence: CASSQDWGITYEQYF. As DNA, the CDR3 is TGCGCCAGCAGCCAAGATTGGGGAATCACCTACGAGCAGTACTTC.

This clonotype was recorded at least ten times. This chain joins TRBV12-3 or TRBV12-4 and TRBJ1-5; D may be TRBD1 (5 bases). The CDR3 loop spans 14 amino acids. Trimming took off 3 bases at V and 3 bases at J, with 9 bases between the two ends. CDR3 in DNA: TGTGCCAGCAGTTTTAAGACAGTCAATCAGCCCCAGCATTTT. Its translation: CASSFKTVNQPQHF.

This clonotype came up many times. The CDR3 spells CSVEPGLDTQYF. The CDR3 DNA reads TGCAGCGTTGAACCGGGATTAGATACGCAGTATTTT. V and J are TRBV29-1 and TRBJ2-3; possible D gene TRBD2, 5 bases. The CDR3 covers 12 residues. V was cut by 2 bases and J by 5 bases, with 8 bases left in between. CDR1 and CDR2 from the germline V gene are SQVTM and ANQGSEA.

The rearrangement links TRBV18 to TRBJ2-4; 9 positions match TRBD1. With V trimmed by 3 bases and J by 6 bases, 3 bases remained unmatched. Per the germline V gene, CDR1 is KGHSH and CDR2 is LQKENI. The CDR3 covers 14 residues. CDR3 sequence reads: CASSPLDRGNIQYF. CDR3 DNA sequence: TGTGCCAGCTCACCGCTGGACAGGGGAAACATTCAGTACTTC.

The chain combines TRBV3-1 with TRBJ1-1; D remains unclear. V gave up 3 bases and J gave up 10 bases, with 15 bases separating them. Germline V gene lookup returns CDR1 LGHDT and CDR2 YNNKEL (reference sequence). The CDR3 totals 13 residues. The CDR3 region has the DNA TGTGCCAGCAGCCAGGGCCTCGGAGGTTTAGCTTTCTTT. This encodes CASSQGLGGLAFF. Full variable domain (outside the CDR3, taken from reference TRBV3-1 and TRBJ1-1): DTAVSQTPKYLVTQMGNDKSIKCEQNLGHDTMYWYKQDSKKFLKIMFSYNNKELIINETVPNRFSPKSPDKAHLNLHINSLELGDSAVYFCASSQGLGGLAFFGQGTRLTVV.

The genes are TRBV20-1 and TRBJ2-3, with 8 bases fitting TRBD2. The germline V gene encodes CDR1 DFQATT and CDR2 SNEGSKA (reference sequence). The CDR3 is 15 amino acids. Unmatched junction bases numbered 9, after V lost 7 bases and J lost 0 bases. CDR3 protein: CSVLAGGLSTDTQYF. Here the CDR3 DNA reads TGCAGTGTATTGGCGGGGGGCCTTAGCACAGATACGCAGTATTTT.

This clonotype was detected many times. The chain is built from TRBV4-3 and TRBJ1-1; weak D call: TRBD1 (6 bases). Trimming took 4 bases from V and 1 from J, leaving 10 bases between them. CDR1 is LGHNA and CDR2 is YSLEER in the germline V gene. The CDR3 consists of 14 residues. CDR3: CASSLWTENTEAFF. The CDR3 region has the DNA TGCGCCAGCAGCCTATGGACAGAGAACACTGAAGCTTTCTTT.

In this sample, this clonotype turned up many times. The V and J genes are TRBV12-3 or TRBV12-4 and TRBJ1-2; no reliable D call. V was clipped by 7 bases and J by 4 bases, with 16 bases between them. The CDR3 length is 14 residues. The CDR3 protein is CASTNWELPYGYTF. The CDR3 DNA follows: TGTGCCAGCACCAACTGGGAGCTCCCCTATGGCTACACCTTC.

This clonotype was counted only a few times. The CDR3 reads CSVPTGINTEAFF. The CDR3 DNA reads TGCAGCGTTCCGACAGGGATTAACACTGAAGCTTTCTTT. The rearrangement links TRBV29-1 to TRBJ1-1; 7 nucleotides agree with TRBD1. The CDR3 runs to 13 residues. V lost 5 bases to trimming and J lost 2 bases; unmatched junction nucleotides: 5. Germline V CDR1 and CDR2: SQVTM, ANQGSEA.

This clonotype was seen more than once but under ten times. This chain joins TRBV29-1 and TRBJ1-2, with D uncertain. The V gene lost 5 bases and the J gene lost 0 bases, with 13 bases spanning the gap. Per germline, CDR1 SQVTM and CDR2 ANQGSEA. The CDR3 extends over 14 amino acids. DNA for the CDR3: TGCAGCGTTCGAGACGAGAACCCTAACTATGGCTACACCTTC. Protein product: CSVRDENPNYGYTF.

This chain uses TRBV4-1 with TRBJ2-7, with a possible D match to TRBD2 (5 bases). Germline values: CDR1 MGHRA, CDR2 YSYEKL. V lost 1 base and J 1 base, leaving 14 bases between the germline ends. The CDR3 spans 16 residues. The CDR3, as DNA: TGCGCCAGCAGCCAAGCCTTTGGACTGACTTCCTACGAGCAGTACTTC. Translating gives CASSQAFGLTSYEQYF.

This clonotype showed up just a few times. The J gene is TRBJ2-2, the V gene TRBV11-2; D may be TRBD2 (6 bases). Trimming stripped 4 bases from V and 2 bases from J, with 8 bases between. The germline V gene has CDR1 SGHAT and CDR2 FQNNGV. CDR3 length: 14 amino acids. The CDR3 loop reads CASSSSVNTGELFF. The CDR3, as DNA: TGTGCCAGCAGCTCTAGCGTAAACACCGGGGAGCTGTTTTTT.

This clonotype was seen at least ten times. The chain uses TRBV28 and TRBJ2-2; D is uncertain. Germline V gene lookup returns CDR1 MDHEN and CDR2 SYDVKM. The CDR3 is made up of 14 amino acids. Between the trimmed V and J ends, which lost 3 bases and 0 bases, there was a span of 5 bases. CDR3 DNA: TGTGCCAGCAGTTTCAGTACGAACACCGGGGAGCTGTTTTTT. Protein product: CASSFSTNTGELFF. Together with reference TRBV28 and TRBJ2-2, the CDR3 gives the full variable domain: DVKVTQSSRYLVKRTGEKVFLECVQDMDHENMFWYRQDPGLGLRLIYFSYDVKMKEKGDIPEGYSVSREKKERFSLILESASTNQTSMYLCASSFSTNTGELFFGEGSRLTVL.

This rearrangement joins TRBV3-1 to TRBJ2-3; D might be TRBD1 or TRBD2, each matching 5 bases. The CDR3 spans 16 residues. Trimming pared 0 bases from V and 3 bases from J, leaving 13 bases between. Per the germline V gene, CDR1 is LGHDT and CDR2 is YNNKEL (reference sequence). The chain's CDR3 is CASSQDREIRTDTQYF. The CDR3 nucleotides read TGTGCCAGCAGCCAAGACAGGGAGATAAGGACAGATACGCAGTATTTT.

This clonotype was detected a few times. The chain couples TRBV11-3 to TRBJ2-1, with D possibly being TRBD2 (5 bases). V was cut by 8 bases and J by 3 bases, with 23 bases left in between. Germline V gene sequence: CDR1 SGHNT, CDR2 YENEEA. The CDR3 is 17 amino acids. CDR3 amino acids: CASCPSRVWSGYNEQFF. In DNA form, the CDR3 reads TGTGCCAGCTGCCCCTCGAGGGTTTGGTCCGGCTACAATGAGCAGTTCTTC.

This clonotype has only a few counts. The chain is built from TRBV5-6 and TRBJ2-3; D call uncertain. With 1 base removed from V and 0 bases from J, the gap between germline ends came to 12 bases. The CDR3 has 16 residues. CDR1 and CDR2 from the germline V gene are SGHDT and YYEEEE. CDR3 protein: CASSLLEERSTDTQYF. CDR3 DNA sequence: TGTGCCAGCAGCTTGTTAGAGGAGAGGAGCACAGATACGCAGTATTTT.

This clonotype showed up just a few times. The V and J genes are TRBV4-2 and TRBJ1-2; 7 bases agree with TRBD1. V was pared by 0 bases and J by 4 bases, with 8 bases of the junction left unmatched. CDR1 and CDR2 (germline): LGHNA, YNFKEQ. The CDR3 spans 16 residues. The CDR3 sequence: CASSQDFETGTYGYTF. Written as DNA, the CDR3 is TGTGCCAGCAGCCAAGATTTCGAGACAGGGACCTATGGCTACACCTTC.